This T cell receptor (beta chain) emerged from a study of blood T cell repertoires in COVID-19. V was pared by 4 bases and J by 13 bases, with 18 bases between. Germline CDR1 reads SGHDT; CDR2 reads YYEEEE. The CDR3 length is 14 residues. Generated by immunoSEQ multiplex PCR, the TCRdb table keeps only in-frame clones and is missing some. The data show approximately 300,000 clones, with around 90% seen just once and approximately 5.2% held by the top ten. Participants were aged about 18 to 100 years from 24 US areas. The TCR sequence derives from a woman under 40 who had recovered from COVID-19. The sequenced sample consisted of PBMCs or T cells enriched from blood (not recorded which). The chain has TRBV5-6 and TRBJ1-6, with D tentatively TRBD1 (6 bases). The CDR3 region has the DNA TGTGCCAGCAGCCGACAGGAGTCGTTCAGGCCCCTCCACTTT. It translates to CASSRQESFRPLHF.